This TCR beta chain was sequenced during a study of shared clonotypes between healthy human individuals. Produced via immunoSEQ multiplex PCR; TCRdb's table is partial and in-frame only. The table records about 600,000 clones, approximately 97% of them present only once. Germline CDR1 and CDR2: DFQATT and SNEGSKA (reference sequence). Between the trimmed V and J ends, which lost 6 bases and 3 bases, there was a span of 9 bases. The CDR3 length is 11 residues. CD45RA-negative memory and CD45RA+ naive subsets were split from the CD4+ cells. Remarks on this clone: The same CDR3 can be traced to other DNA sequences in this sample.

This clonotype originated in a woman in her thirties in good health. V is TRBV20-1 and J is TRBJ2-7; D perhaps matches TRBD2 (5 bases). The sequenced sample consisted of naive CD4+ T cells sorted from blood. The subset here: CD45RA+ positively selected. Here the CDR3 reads CSATGSYEQYF. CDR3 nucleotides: TGCAGTGCAACGGGGAGCTACGAGCAGTACTTC.